These 17 T cell receptor beta chains came from one sample sequenced in a study of monozygotic twins with inflammatory bowel disease. No DNA is given; TCRdb re-called the 5' RACE reads and lists each CDR3 protein once. The sample holds a few hundred thousand distinct CDR3 sequences. Material for sequencing was blood. The receptor set was obtained from a human donor with ulcerative colitis or Crohn's disease, or a healthy co-twin of an affected twin (not recorded which).

The CDR3 spells CSARGGGQDPYEQYF. V gene TRBV20-1 combines with J gene TRBJ2-7; TCRdb lists TRBD1, though no DNA is available to test this call. CDR1 and CDR2 from the germline V gene are DFQATT and SNEGSKA (reference sequence). This CDR3 contains 15 residues.

The CDR3 is CASSHGQDDSGNTIYF. This chain uses TRBV4-2 with TRBJ1-3; the TCRdb D gene call, TRBD1, has no DNA to confirm it. The CDR3 consists of 16 residues. Germline assignment: CDR1 LGHNA and CDR2 YNFKEQ.

The chain carries TRBV5-1 and TRBJ2-3; no DNA is available, so the TRBD1 call from TCRdb remains unchecked. This CDR3 spans 16 amino acids. Germline CDR1 and CDR2: SGHRS and YFSETQ. CDR3 residues: CASSLAGGFGTDTQYF.

This rearrangement joins TRBV12-3 or TRBV12-4 to TRBJ1-1; TCRdb's D call of TRBD1 is untestable without DNA. The CDR3 covers 12 residues. CDR3 protein: CASSFGLSGAFF.

The V and J genes are TRBV18 and TRBJ2-7; as DNA is missing, the TRBD1 call by TCRdb cannot be tested. Germline CDR1 KGHSH, CDR2 LQKENI. This CDR3 comprises 15 residues. CDR3 region: CASSPGTGGLYEQYF.

V and J are TRBV30 and TRBJ2-1; the D call from TCRdb, TRBD1, cannot be confirmed without DNA. Germline values: CDR1 GTSNPN, CDR2 SVGIG (reference sequence). The CDR3 has 14 residues. The CDR3 here is CAWSHGGRYNEQFF.

The chain links TRBV5-1 to TRBJ2-7. Germline lookup yields CDR1 SGHRS and CDR2 YFSETQ. The CDR3 consists of 15 residues. This CDR3 is CASSTQTGSSYEQYF. Supplemented by reference TRBV5-1 and TRBJ2-7, the full variable domain reads KAGVTQTPRYLIKTRGQQVTLSCSPISGHRSVSWYQQTPGQGLQFLFEYFSETQRNKGNFPGRFSGRQFSNSRSEMNVSTLELGDSALYLCASSTQTGSSYEQYFGPGTRLTVT.

This CDR3 is CASSPGQLNYGYTF. V gene TRBV25-1 combines with J gene TRBJ1-2; TCRdb's D call of TRBD1 is untestable without DNA. In germline, CDR1 is MGHDK, CDR2 SYGVNS. The CDR3 extends over 14 amino acids.

This rearrangement joins TRBV5-4 to TRBJ1-4. Per germline, CDR1 SGHNT and CDR2 YYREEE (reference sequence). This CDR3 spans 17 amino acids. This chain's CDR3 is CASSLDRDSDQNEKLFF. Full variable domain (rest looked up from reference TRBV5-4 and TRBJ1-4): ETGVTQSPTHLIKTRGQQVTLRCSSQSGHNTVSWYQQALGQGPQFIFQYYREEENGRGNFPPRFSGLQFPNYSSELNVNALELDDSALYLCASSLDRDSDQNEKLFFGSGTQLSVL.

The rearrangement joins TRBV5-5 to TRBJ2-2. The CDR3 loop spans 15 amino acids. Germline V lookup: CDR1 SGHKS, CDR2 YYEKEE (reference sequence). The CDR3 protein is CASSLEKINTGELFF.

The chain recombines TRBV6-5 with TRBJ1-1. CDR1 is MNHEY and CDR2 is SVGAGI in the germline V gene. This CDR3 spans 15 amino acids. The CDR3 loop reads CASSYSTRVNTEAFF.

The J gene is TRBJ2-7, the V gene TRBV10-3; TCRdb returns TRBD1, unconfirmable since there is no DNA. Germline V CDR1 and CDR2: ENHRY, SYGVKD. The CDR3 runs 14 residues. The CDR3 here is CAISEPGHQLEQYF.

This chain links TRBV25-1 with TRBJ1-5. Germline loops: CDR1 MGHDK, CDR2 SYGVNS. This CDR3 region has 14 residues. This CDR3 reads CASSGWASNQPQHF.

The chain couples TRBV24-1 to TRBJ2-3; TCRdb gives TRBD2 as the D gene, but with no DNA this cannot be confirmed. Germline V lookup: CDR1 KGHDR, CDR2 SFDVKD. The CDR3 is 16 amino acids. CDR3: CATSDQGTRHTDTQYF.

V usage is TRBV5-1 and J usage is TRBJ2-1; the D call from TCRdb, TRBD1, cannot be confirmed without DNA. CDR1 is SGHRS and CDR2 is YFSETQ in the germline V gene. This CDR3 region has 17 residues. The CDR3 sequence: CASSLGGDRGQNNEQFF.

The chain links TRBV7-9 to TRBJ2-5. The germline gives CDR1 SEHNR, CDR2 FQNEAQ (reference sequence). CDR3 size: 13 residues. This CDR3 is CASSITPSETQYF.

The chain uses TRBV29-1 and TRBJ2-6; no DNA is available, so the TRBD1 call from TCRdb remains unchecked. This CDR3 spans 16 amino acids. Germline V gene lookup returns CDR1 SQVTM and CDR2 ANQGSEA. CDR3 in amino acids: CSVVGGESSGANVLTF.